This T cell receptor (beta chain) appears in the sequencing data of a study of blood T cell repertoires in COVID-19. For the study at large: Sources were T cells, B-cell-depleted T cells, or PBMCs; the material itself was cDNA or gDNA.

The authors' processing: Reference gene primer amplification in the assay estimated nucleated cell counts. TCRdb keeps only in-frame clones here, not all; method: immunoSEQ multiplex PCR. V and J calls and clone size come straight from that table; D and trimming were deduced from the DNA. The sample records 140,000 or so clones, about 87% being singletons. Input material: peripheral blood. The sequence came from a woman of 80 years or more with acute or convalescent COVID-19.

CDR3 sequence: CASSLDRGRGREGTQYF. CDR3 nucleotides: TGCGCCAGCAGCTTGGATCGGGGCAGGGGGCGCGAGGGGACCCAGTACTTC. This chain connects TRBV5-1 to TRBJ2-5; 8 bases are a match to TRBD1. Losses at the gene ends were 0 bases for V and 7 bases for J; bases not matched to a gene: 14. The germline V gene encodes CDR1 SGHRS and CDR2 YFSETQ. The CDR3 extends over 17 amino acids. The whole variable domain, remainder taken from reference TRBV5-1 and TRBJ2-5, is KAGVTQTPRYLIKTRGQQVTLSCSPISGHRSVSWYQQTPGQGLQFLFEYFSETQRNKGNFPGRFSGRQFSNSRSEMNVSTLELGDSALYLCASSLDRGRGREGTQYFGPGTRLLVL.